Listed here is a single TCR beta chain. Assay used: immunoSEQ multiplex PCR; TCRdb lists only in-frame clones, some missing. Among tens of thousands of clones, approximately 89% were seen once, and the ten largest hold approximately 1.2%. Time point denoted: pre-treatment baseline. The data originate from a study of blood T cell dynamics during melanoma immunotherapy. Across the study: Metastatic melanoma patients received first-line pembrolizumab or nivolumab plus ipilimumab.

CDR3 length: 18 residues. Per the germline V gene, CDR1 is SGHRS and CDR2 is YFSETQ. J lost 0 bases, V lost 0 bases, and 8 bases had no gene match. This TCR came from a human donor with melanoma. The source was blood, collected from a patient treated with checkpoint blockade. The chain combines TRBV5-1 with TRBJ1-3; the match to TRBD1 covers 8 bases. CDR3 amino acids: CASSLAPGQGISGNTIYF. The CDR3 DNA reads as TGCGCCAGCAGCTTGGCCCCCGGACAGGGTATCTCTGGAAACACCATATATTTT. The variable domain in full, with the rest retrieved from reference TRBV5-1 and TRBJ1-3, is KAGVTQTPRYLIKTRGQQVTLSCSPISGHRSVSWYQQTPGQGLQFLFEYFSETQRNKGNFPGRFSGRQFSNSRSEMNVSTLELGDSALYLCASSLAPGQGISGNTIYFGEGSWLTVV.